This T cell receptor beta chain was identified during a study of T-cell memory formation after mild COVID-19. This clonotype was seen once. Its specificity is unknown. Germline assignment: CDR1 SGHRS and CDR2 YFSETQ. Trimming removed 3 bases from V and 6 bases from J, with 16 bases in between. The CDR3 runs to 15 residues. TCRdb re-derived calls from the 5' RACE reads in MiXCR, one entry per CDR3 protein. The table lists 450,000 to 650,000 distinct CDR3 sequences, 15% to 20% of them singletons. Study observations and caveats: The pre-infection memory compartment contained some responding clones, suggesting cross-reactive memory joined.

V and J are TRBV5-1 and TRBJ2-1; the D gene is possibly TRBD1 (5 bases). The receptor was derived from an adult woman who had mild COVID-19 (a few samples of this study predate the infection). Cell type and time point are not known. What was sequenced was PBMCs or a T cell subset sorted from them (not recorded which). The CDR3 nucleotides read TGCGCCAGCAGCTGGACATTAGGAACGCTCAATGAGCAGTTCTTC. Translation gives CASSWTLGTLNEQFF.